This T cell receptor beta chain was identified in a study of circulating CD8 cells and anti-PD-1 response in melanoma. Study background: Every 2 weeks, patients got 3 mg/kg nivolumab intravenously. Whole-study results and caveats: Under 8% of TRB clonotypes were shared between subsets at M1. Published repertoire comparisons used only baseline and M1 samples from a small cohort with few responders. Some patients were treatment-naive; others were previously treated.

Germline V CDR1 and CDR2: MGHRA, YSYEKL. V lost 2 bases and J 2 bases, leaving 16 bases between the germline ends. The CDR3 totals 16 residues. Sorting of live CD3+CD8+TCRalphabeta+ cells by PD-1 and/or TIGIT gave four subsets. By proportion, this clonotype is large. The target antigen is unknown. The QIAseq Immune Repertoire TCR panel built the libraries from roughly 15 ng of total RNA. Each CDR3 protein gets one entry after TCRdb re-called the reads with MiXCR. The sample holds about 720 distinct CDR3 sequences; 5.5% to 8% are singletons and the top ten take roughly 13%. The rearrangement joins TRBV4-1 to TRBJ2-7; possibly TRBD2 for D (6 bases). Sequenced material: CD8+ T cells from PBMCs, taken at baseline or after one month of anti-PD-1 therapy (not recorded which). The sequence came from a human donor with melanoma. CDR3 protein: CASSQQPGEDTYEQYF. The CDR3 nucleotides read TGCGCCAGCAGCCAACAGCCGGGAGAGGACACCTACGAGCAGTACTTC.